The 21 T cell receptor beta chains below were found in one sample sequenced in a study of beta chain features in type 1 diabetes. Whole-study results and caveats: Across all four CD4+ subsets, people with type 1 diabetes showed modestly shorter TCRB CDR3s.

Their target antigens are unknown. Reverse transcribing all isolated RNA meant expressed TCRB transcripts were sequenced. Sequenced by immunoSEQ multiplex PCR; TCRdb stores in-frame clones only, minus some. The sample shows a few hundred thousand clones, less than 15% of them seen only once. The sample consisted of naive CD4+ T cells from blood. These receptors all come from a woman under 30 with type 1 diabetes.

This clone was counted only a few times. The chain joins TRBV30 to TRBJ2-1; 9 bases align to TRBD2. Germline V gene lookup returns CDR1 GTSNPN and CDR2 SVGIG (reference sequence). V shed 2 bases, J shed 6 bases, and the junction held 5 bases outside the gene matches. This CDR3 contains 14 residues. The CDR3 here is CAWSHLAGFNEQFF. CDR3 in DNA: TGTGCCTGGAGTCACCTAGCGGGATTCAATGAGCAGTTCTTC.

The chain carries TRBV5-1 and TRBJ2-1; D not resolved. There are 14 residues in the CDR3. V was pared by 5 bases and J by 0 bases, with 9 bases between. CDR1 and CDR2 from the germline V gene are SGHRS and YFSETQ. The CDR3 DNA reads TGCGCCAGCAGTAATGCGAGCTCCTACAATGAGCAGTTCTTC. Translation gives CASSNASSYNEQFF.

This clone appeared a few times. The chain recombines TRBV9 with TRBJ1-1; D not resolved. The germline V gene has CDR1 SGDLS and CDR2 YYNGEE. V lost 3 bases, J lost 5 bases, and 11 bases lay in between. This CDR3 region has 13 residues. The CDR3 reads CASSATVKTEAFF. In DNA form, the CDR3 reads TGTGCCAGCAGCGCGACTGTCAAGACTGAAGCTTTCTTT. The full variable domain, with the rest looked up from reference TRBV9 and TRBJ1-1, is DSGVTQTPKHLITATGQRVTLRCSPRSGDLSVYWYQQSLDQGLQFLIQYYNGEERAKGNILERFSAQQFPDLHSELNLSSLELGDSALYFCASSATVKTEAFFGQGTRLTVV.

V usage is TRBV4-2 and J usage is TRBJ1-2; 7 bases are shared with TRBD1. Trimming took 0 bases from V and 5 from J; bases not matched to a gene: 9. The CDR3 is made up of 16 amino acids. Germline CDR1 reads LGHNA; CDR2 reads YNFKEQ. Here the CDR3 reads CASSQDKQGSIYGYTF. In DNA, the CDR3 is TGTGCCAGCAGCCAAGACAAACAGGGGTCGATATATGGCTACACCTTC.

The genes are TRBV7-9 and TRBJ2-3; maybe TRBD2 (6 bases). Trimming pared 4 bases from V and 6 bases from J, leaving 17 bases between. CDR3 size: 15 residues. Germline V gene data show CDR1 as SEHNR and CDR2 as FQNEAQ (reference sequence). CDR3 region: CASSSRLEAWDTQYF. The CDR3 nucleotides are TGTGCCAGCAGCTCTAGACTAGAAGCCTGGGATACGCAGTATTTT.

The table lists this clone with a few counts. The chain carries TRBV10-3 and TRBJ2-7; D is uncertain. Germline V gene sequence: CDR1 ENHRY, CDR2 SYGVKD. V dropped 3 bases and J dropped 5 bases, with 17 bases sitting between them. The CDR3 length is 15 residues. The CDR3 nucleotides read TGTGCCATCAGTGACCCCGACACCGGTCGGCACGAGCAGTACTTC. Amino acid sequence: CAISDPDTGRHEQYF.

The chain joins TRBV18 to TRBJ2-1, with 10 bases fitting TRBD2. CDR1 is KGHSH and CDR2 is LQKENI in the germline V gene. This CDR3 is 15 amino acids long. With 3 bases clipped from V and 9 bases from J, the junction kept 8 bases outside the gene matches. CDR3 region: CASSPYRTSGGEQFF. The CDR3 nucleotides read TGTGCCAGCTCACCTTATCGGACTAGCGGCGGTGAGCAGTTCTTC.

A few counts support this clone. This rearrangement joins TRBV5-1 to TRBJ1-2; maybe TRBD1 (5 bases). The CDR3 has 14 amino acids. Between the trimmed V and J ends, which lost 3 bases and 8 bases, there was a span of 17 bases. Germline V CDR1 and CDR2: SGHRS, YFSETQ. Here the CDR3 reads CASSWKGDHEGYTF. The CDR3 bases are TGCGCCAGCAGCTGGAAAGGGGATCATGAAGGCTACACCTTC. Drawing the rest from reference TRBV5-1 and TRBJ1-2, the complete variable domain is KAGVTQTPRYLIKTRGQQVTLSCSPISGHRSVSWYQQTPGQGLQFLFEYFSETQRNKGNFPGRFSGRQFSNSRSEMNVSTLELGDSALYLCASSWKGDHEGYTFGSGTRLTVV.

The chain couples TRBV2 to TRBJ2-1; D unresolved. The CDR3 spans 12 residues. CDR1 and CDR2 (germline): SNHLY, FYNNEI. V dropped 7 bases and J dropped 9 bases, with 13 bases sitting between them. The CDR3: CASTEARGEQFF. DNA for the CDR3: TGTGCCAGCACCGAAGCCCGAGGTGAGCAGTTCTTC.

This rearrangement joins TRBV28 to TRBJ1-2, with D perhaps matching TRBD1 (5 bases). The V and J ends lost 7 bases and 3 bases respectively, with 12 bases between them. Germline values: CDR1 MDHEN, CDR2 SYDVKM. This CDR3 region has 13 residues. As DNA, the CDR3 is TGTGCCAGCAACCCTGGGGCTGACTATGGCTACACCTTC. It specifies CASNPGADYGYTF.

This clone occurred a few times. The V and J genes are TRBV15 and TRBJ1-5, with 9 bases identical to TRBD1. This CDR3 has 15 amino acids. Germline CDR1 reads LNHNV; CDR2 reads YYDKDF (reference sequence). Trimming cost V 5 bases and J 4 bases; bases outside gene matches: 6. The CDR3 is CATSAGQGSNQPQHF. DNA for the CDR3: TGTGCCACCAGCGCGGGACAGGGATCTAATCAGCCCCAGCATTTT.

With respect to this clone: Other nucleotide sequences from this sample produce the same CDR3. The chain recombines TRBV18 with TRBJ2-3; 9 bases align to TRBD1. CDR1 KGHSH and CDR2 LQKENI come from the germline V gene. With V trimmed by 2 bases and J by 6 bases, 3 bases remained unmatched. This CDR3 is 14 amino acids long. The CDR3 nucleotides read TGTGCCAGCTCACCAGGACAGGGGACGGATACGCAGTATTTT. Translated: CASSPGQGTDTQYF.

Only a few counts were recorded for this clone. V gene TRBV30 combines with J gene TRBJ1-2; 8 nucleotides align to TRBD1. In germline, CDR1 is GTSNPN, CDR2 SVGIG (reference sequence). The ends lost 1 base at V and 2 bases at J; junction bases unmatched: 0. The CDR3 runs to 13 residues. Here the CDR3 reads CAWSGDRNYGYTF. CDR3 nucleotide sequence: TGTGCCTGGAGTGGGGACAGGAACTATGGCTACACCTTC.

This clone was picked up a small number of times. This chain joins TRBV4-1 and TRBJ2-1; 11 positions match TRBD2. CDR1 and CDR2 from the germline V gene are MGHRA and YSYEKL. CDR3 size: 15 residues. J lost 12 bases, V lost 1 base, and 8 bases had no gene match. The CDR3 region has the DNA TGCGCCAGCAGCCAAGCCCTAGCGGGAGGTGTATGGCAGTTCTTC. Its protein product is CASSQALAGGVWQFF.

The chain links TRBV4-2 to TRBJ2-5, with 8 bases lining up with TRBD2. The germline V gene has CDR1 LGHNA and CDR2 YNFKEQ. This CDR3 contains 15 residues. The V segment lost 3 bases and the J segment 0 bases; nucleotides outside the gene matches: 3. In DNA form, the CDR3 reads TGTGCCAGCAGCCAGGAACTAGCGGACCAAGAGACCCAGTACTTC. Translating gives CASSQELADQETQYF.

V gene TRBV5-4 combines with J gene TRBJ1-2, with TRBD1 identical over 8 bases. Germline V gives CDR1 SGHNT, CDR2 YYREEE (reference sequence). V trimming: 1 base; J trimming: 0 bases; junction bases outside the gene matches: 8. The CDR3 has 17 amino acids. CDR3 loop: CASSLPGGGLSNYGYTF. Here the CDR3 DNA reads TGTGCCAGCAGCTTGCCAGGGGGCGGTCTTTCTAACTATGGCTACACCTTC.

This clone was observed a few times. CDR3 protein: CASRIQGNTEAFF. The CDR3 coding sequence is TGTGCCAGTCGGATACAGGGCAACACTGAAGCTTTCTTT. The rearrangement uses TRBV2 and TRBJ1-1, with D perhaps TRBD1 (6 bases). Germline CDR1 and CDR2: SNHLY and FYNNEI. V lost 9 bases, J lost 2 bases, and 13 bases lay in between. This CDR3 spans 13 amino acids.

This clone was observed a few times. The chain is built from TRBV6-6 and TRBJ2-1, with D maybe TRBD2 (5 bases). The V end lost 4 bases, the J end lost 12 bases, and 13 bases lay between the germline ends. The CDR3 length is 12 residues. Germline assignment: CDR1 MNHNY and CDR2 SVGAGI (reference sequence). The CDR3 DNA follows: TGTGCCAGCAGTTGGGAAATCGAGGGGCAGTTCTTC. Translated: CASSWEIEGQFF.

The V gene is TRBV6-6, the J gene TRBJ1-1; 9 nucleotides line up with TRBD1. This CDR3 spans 15 amino acids. The V and J ends lost 4 bases and 1 base, in that order; junction bases with no gene match: 4. The germline V gene encodes CDR1 MNHNY and CDR2 SVGAGI (reference sequence). CDR3 protein: CASSLMGQGNTEAFF. In nucleotides, the CDR3 is TGTGCCAGCAGTTTGATGGGACAGGGGAACACTGAAGCTTTCTTT.

The chain employs TRBV5-1 and TRBJ2-7; 10 bases are shared with TRBD2. The CDR3 has 12 residues. V lost 4 bases and J lost 7; bases outside the gene matches: 2. The germline V gene encodes CDR1 SGHRS and CDR2 YFSETQ. The CDR3 sequence: CASSQGLAEQYF. CDR3 coding DNA: TGCGCCAGCAGCCAGGGACTAGCGGAGCAGTACTTC.

The rearrangement links TRBV19 to TRBJ2-1; the match to TRBD2 covers 11 bases. The length of the CDR3 is 16 residues. Trimming removed 5 bases from V and 1 base from J; junction bases left unmatched: 4. CDR1 is LNHDA, CDR2 SQIVND, per germline (reference sequence). This CDR3 reads CASSETSGVSYNEQFF. For the CDR3, the DNA is TGTGCCAGTAGTGAGACTAGCGGGGTATCCTACAATGAGCAGTTCTTC.